These T cell receptor beta chains were read from a single sample in a study of cytomegalovirus exposure and HLA in healthy donors. Clones were read by immunoSEQ multiplex PCR, and TCRdb kept only the in-frame ones, dropping some. The sample lists around 150,000 clones, more than 75% occurring once. Sequencing was carried out using PBMCs. These receptors all stem from a woman between 25 and 40 years old in good health and CMV-seronegative. The CDR3 runs from the conserved cysteine through the conserved F or W.

CDR3 length: 15; V gene: TRBV4-3; CDR3 protein: CASSRTSGGTYEQYF
CDR3 length: 18; V gene: TRBV18; CDR3 protein: CASSPPGGRGWSYNEQFF
CDR3 length: 12; V gene: TRBV28; CDR3 protein: CASMSGNQPQHF
CDR3 length: 17; V gene: TRBV7-2; CDR3 protein: CASERFSGRGSYNEQFF
CDR3 length: 16; V gene: TRBV4-3; CDR3 protein: CASSHLPTWSSYEQYF
CDR3 length: 15; V gene: TRBV9; CDR3 protein: CASSLGGTTNEKLFF
CDR3 length: 15; V gene: TRBV2; CDR3 protein: CASSEQGTSTDTQYF
CDR3 length: 15; V gene: TRBV18; CDR3 protein: CASSPGGLGAGELFF
CDR3 length: 13; V gene: TRBV5-1; CDR3 protein: CASSTGTGQGYTF
CDR3 length: 14; V gene: TRBV7-9; CDR3 protein: CASSLGRAKETQYF
CDR3 length: 15; V gene: TRBV11-2; CDR3 protein: CASSSGVLSYNEQFF
CDR3 length: 16; V gene: TRBV5-1; CDR3 protein: CASSGGTSGFTDTQYF
CDR3 length: 13; V gene: TRBV10-2; CDR3 protein: CASTAVNTDTQYF
CDR3 length: 18; V gene: TRBV15; CDR3 protein: CATSRDLSGEPAGETQYF
CDR3 length: 15; V gene: TRBV28; CDR3 protein: CASGISGRAGDTQYF
CDR3 length: 15; V gene: TRBV6-1; CDR3 protein: CASTLGHLNTGELFF
CDR3 length: 16; V gene: TRBV2; CDR3 protein: CASTIQGARQGTEAFF
CDR3 length: 17; V gene: TRBV13; CDR3 protein: CASRQTGTGPYLDTIYF
CDR3 length: 15; V gene: TRBV2; CDR3 protein: CASSEMTGGRSTIYF
CDR3 length: 16; V gene: TRBV5-1; CDR3 protein: CASSLGGTVGEETQYF
CDR3 length: 14; V gene: TRBV7-2; CDR3 protein: CASSLGQGFEKLFF
CDR3 length: 13; V gene: TRBV7-2; CDR3 protein: CASSGQTNQPQHF
CDR3 length: 16; V gene: TRBV19; CDR3 protein: CASSRSRGTSSYEQYF
CDR3 length: 17; V gene: TRBV30; CDR3 protein: CAWREAPGRVRTGELFF
CDR3 length: 16; V gene: TRBV28; CDR3 protein: CASSLRGTGKTYEQYF
CDR3 length: 14; V gene: TRBV18; CDR3 protein: CASSGTSGTDTQYF
CDR3 length: 14; V gene: TRBV19; CDR3 protein: CASSPGHLNTEAFF
CDR3 length: 14; V gene: TRBV30; CDR3 protein: CAWSGQGGGSPLHF
CDR3 length: 17; V gene: TRBV18; CDR3 protein: CASSQNRGGGANEKLFF
CDR3 length: 17; V gene: TRBV28; CDR3 protein: CASSLYGQGAFNQPQHF
CDR3 length: 13; V gene: TRBV5-4; CDR3 protein: CASSLGGSTEAFF
CDR3 length: 15; V gene: TRBV4-1; CDR3 protein: CASSTRQGIGYGYTF
CDR3 length: 15; V gene: TRBV30; CDR3 protein: CAWSVRVTRGETQYF
CDR3 length: 15; V gene: TRBV4-1; CDR3 protein: CASSQVRTGYYEQYF
CDR3 length: 14; V gene: TRBV7-9; CDR3 protein: CASGNHRVQETQYF
CDR3 length: 14; V gene: TRBV7-9; CDR3 protein: CASSLPGLTYEQYF
CDR3 length: 13; V gene: TRBV29-1; CDR3 protein: CSSSGRAADTQYF
CDR3 length: 18; V gene: TRBV4-3; CDR3 protein: CASSQDYRPSGRTDTQYF
CDR3 length: 20; V gene: TRBV11-3; CDR3 protein: CASSLRQGYLAARSDNEQFF
CDR3 length: 15; V gene: TRBV7-6; CDR3 protein: CASSLRTGATYEQYF
CDR3 length: 14; V gene: TRBV4-1; CDR3 protein: CASSRTGPNEKLFF
CDR3 length: 15; V gene: TRBV27; CDR3 protein: CASRSGTGTYNEQFF
CDR3 length: 16; V gene: TRBV7-3; CDR3 protein: CASSFSGGAGVYEQYF
CDR3 length: 15; V gene: TRBV4-2; CDR3 protein: CASRTTSGSLNEQFF
CDR3 length: 15; V gene: TRBV6-5; CDR3 protein: CASSAAGGFPGELFF
CDR3 length: 15; V gene: TRBV19; CDR3 protein: CASSIEPGGNTEAFF
CDR3 length: 16; V gene: TRBV4-3; CDR3 protein: CASSQELSDYTDTQYF
CDR3 length: 13; V gene: TRBV7-3; CDR3 protein: CASSLTYGYEQYF
CDR3 length: 17; V gene: TRBV2; CDR3 protein: CASTLGTVSSTNEKLFF
CDR3 length: 17; V gene: TRBV4-3; CDR3 protein: CASSQDYLGTGLYEQYF